The 26 T cell receptor beta chains reported below all come from one sample, sequenced in a study of blood T cell repertoires in COVID-19. TCRdb's table, derived via immunoSEQ multiplex PCR, lists solely in-frame clones and lacks some. The data contain over 85,000 clones, around 82% of them singletons. Source material: peripheral blood. Source of these receptors: a human donor in a cohort sampled during active COVID-19.

The J gene is TRBJ1-1, the V gene TRBV5-6; 7 bases fit TRBD1. The V segment lost 0 bases and the J segment 6 bases; nucleotides outside the gene matches: 5. Germline CDR1 and CDR2: SGHDT and YYEEEE. There are 14 residues in the CDR3. This CDR3 is CASSLGGGRAEAFF. DNA for the CDR3: TGTGCCAGCAGCTTGGGAGGGGGCCGAGCTGAAGCTTTCTTT. Using reference TRBV5-6 and TRBJ1-1 for the parts outside the CDR3, the full variable domain is DAGVTQSPTHLIKTRGQQVTLRCSPKSGHDTVSWYQQALGQGPQFIFQYYEEEERQRGNFPDRFSGHQFPNYSSELNVNALLLGDSALYLCASSLGGGRAEAFFGQGTRLTVV.

The gene calls are TRBV5-1 and TRBJ2-3; the match to TRBD2 covers 15 bases. CDR1 and CDR2 from the germline V gene are SGHRS and YFSETQ. The CDR3 has 20 residues. J was trimmed by 0 bases and V by 0 bases; bases with no gene match: 8. The CDR3 bases are TGCGCCAGCAGCTTGGGGCTCGGACTAGCGGGGGGGAAGAGCACAGATACGCAGTATTTT. Its protein is CASSLGLGLAGGKSTDTQYF.

V is TRBV18 and J is TRBJ1-5; unclear D gene. V lost 2 bases, J lost 5 bases, and 10 bases lay in between. The CDR3 contains 14 residues. From germline, CDR1 is KGHSH and CDR2 LQKENI. The CDR3 protein is CASSPAAADQPQHF. The CDR3 DNA follows: TGTGCCAGCTCACCAGCGGCAGCCGATCAGCCCCAGCATTTT.

The chain joins TRBV5-5 to TRBJ2-1, with 7 bases lining up with TRBD2. Germline CDR1 reads SGHKS; CDR2 reads YYEKEE (reference sequence). The CDR3 has 16 residues. Trimming took 3 bases from V and 0 from J; bases not matched to a gene: 6. The CDR3 sequence is CASSYGRPSSYNEQFF. DNA for the CDR3: TGTGCCAGCAGCTACGGGAGGCCGAGCTCCTACAATGAGCAGTTCTTC.

This chain links TRBV15 with TRBJ2-5; TRBD1 aligns across 9 bases. CDR3 length: 16 amino acids. Germline assignment: CDR1 LNHNV and CDR2 YYDKDF (reference sequence). V trimming: 3 bases; J trimming: 5 bases; junction bases outside the gene matches: 10. CDR3 sequence reads: CATSRVLDRGEETQYF. CDR3 DNA sequence: TGTGCCACCAGCAGGGTTCTGGACAGGGGTGAGGAGACCCAGTACTTC.

The chain carries TRBV3-1 (or the pseudogene TRBV3-2) and TRBJ1-2, with D perhaps TRBD1 (5 bases). This CDR3 is built from 12 residues. CDR1 and CDR2 (germline): LGHDT, YNNKEL (reference sequence). V lost 1 base and J 8 bases, leaving 8 bases between the germline ends. CDR3 residues: CASSQVKGGYTF. CDR3 DNA: TGTGCCAGCAGCCAAGTCAAGGGGGGCTACACCTTC.

The V and J genes are TRBV19 and TRBJ1-5; a weak D match, TRBD1 (5 bases). Trimming took off 5 bases at V and 7 bases at J, with 15 bases between the two ends. The CDR3 has 14 residues. The germline V gene encodes CDR1 LNHDA and CDR2 SQIVND (reference sequence). The CDR3 DNA sequence: TGTGCCAGTAGTCTGGCAGGGAGGGACCAGCCCCAGCATTTT. It yields the protein CASSLAGRDQPQHF.

The CDR3 sequence is CASSLDRMDNQPQHF. The CDR3 nucleotides are TGCGCCAGCAGCTTGGACAGAATGGACAATCAGCCCCAGCATTTT. J is TRBJ1-5 and V is TRBV5-1; D is undetermined. V was clipped by 0 bases and J by 3 bases, with 10 bases between them. This CDR3 has 15 amino acids. CDR1 and CDR2 from the germline V gene are SGHRS and YFSETQ.

The chain employs TRBV19 and TRBJ1-5; tentatively, D is TRBD1 (5 bases). The CDR3 spans 14 residues. Trimming pared 5 bases from V and 3 bases from J, leaving 11 bases between. Germline V CDR1 and CDR2: LNHDA, SQIVND (reference sequence). CDR3 sequence reads: CASSWGRANQPQHF. The CDR3 coding sequence is TGTGCCAGTAGTTGGGGGAGGGCCAATCAGCCCCAGCATTTT.

This clone turned up a few times. V and J are TRBV7-9 and TRBJ1-2; D remains unclear. V was cut by 3 bases and J by 7 bases, with 12 bases left in between. Germline lookup yields CDR1 SEHNR and CDR2 FQNEAQ (reference sequence). This CDR3 has 13 amino acids. The CDR3 loop reads CASSFGSQAGYTF. The CDR3 DNA reads TGTGCCAGCAGCTTCGGTTCTCAGGCTGGCTACACCTTC.

This chain joins TRBV7-3 and TRBJ2-1; D is perhaps TRBD2 (6 bases). This CDR3 contains 14 residues. CDR1 and CDR2 from the germline V gene are SGHTA and FQGTGA. V lost 5 bases and J 3 bases, leaving 11 bases between the germline ends. The CDR3 DNA reads TGTGCCAGCAGCCCGGGGACTGGCTACAATGAGCAGTTCTTC. Encoded protein: CASSPGTGYNEQFF.

V usage is TRBV2 and J usage is TRBJ1-1; tentatively, D is TRBD1 (6 bases). The CDR3 runs to 13 residues. From germline, CDR1 is SNHLY and CDR2 FYNNEI. V was trimmed by 6 bases and J by 7 bases, leaving 15 bases between them. This CDR3 is CASRLTGLFEAFF. CDR3 coding DNA: TGTGCCAGCAGACTAACAGGGCTTTTTGAAGCTTTCTTT.

The chain links TRBV10-3 to TRBJ2-2, with D perhaps TRBD2 (6 bases). V lost 7 bases, J lost 1 base, and 16 bases lay in between. Germline lookup yields CDR1 ENHRY and CDR2 SYGVKD. This CDR3 contains 16 residues. The CDR3 sequence: CAITRRASVNTGELFF. The CDR3 bases are TGTGCCATCACCCGAAGGGCTAGCGTGAACACCGGGGAGCTGTTTTTT.

The V gene is TRBV28, the J gene TRBJ1-5; D ambiguous. The CDR3 consists of 13 residues. V was shortened by 8 bases and J by 6 bases, with 14 bases between the two germline ends. Germline CDR1 MDHEN, CDR2 SYDVKM. The CDR3 bases are TGTGCCAGCTCCCTTTCGGGAAGTCAGCCCCAGCATTTT. It translates to CASSLSGSQPQHF.

The V gene is TRBV5-1, the J gene TRBJ2-3; D is uncertain. CDR3 size: 13 residues. V was pared by 4 bases and J by 4 bases, with 10 bases between. The germline CDR1 and CDR2 sequences are SGHRS and YFSETQ. The CDR3 here is CASSALASDTQYF. CDR3 bases: TGCGCCAGCAGCGCCCTGGCCTCAGATACGCAGTATTTT. The whole variable domain, filled in from reference TRBV5-1 and TRBJ2-3, reads KAGVTQTPRYLIKTRGQQVTLSCSPISGHRSVSWYQQTPGQGLQFLFEYFSETQRNKGNFPGRFSGRQFSNSRSEMNVSTLELGDSALYLCASSALASDTQYFGPGTRLTVL.

The V gene is TRBV14, the J gene TRBJ1-1; no definite D call. Germline CDR1 is SGHDN and CDR2 is FVKESK. Trimming removed 3 bases at V and 2 bases at J, with 7 bases between. CDR3 length: 13 residues. The CDR3 coding sequence is TGTGCCAGCAGCCAGGAGTTTAACACTGAAGCTTTCTTT. Protein product: CASSQEFNTEAFF.

The rearrangement joins TRBV6-6 to TRBJ1-5; no clear D gene. The CDR3 loop spans 15 amino acids. CDR1 and CDR2 from the germline V gene are MNHNY and SVGAGI (reference sequence). The ends were cut back, 6 bases at V and 5 bases at J, with 17 bases in the middle. The CDR3 nucleotides are TGTGCCAGCAGACCGACCCCGGCCCGGGATCAGCCCCAGCATTTT. It is translated as CASRPTPARDQPQHF.

The chain is built from TRBV2 and TRBJ1-5, with TRBD1 identical over 9 bases. V lost 5 bases to trimming and J lost 4 bases; unmatched junction nucleotides: 3. CDR1 is SNHLY and CDR2 is FYNNEI in the germline V gene. The CDR3 runs 14 residues. CDR3 nucleotide sequence: TGTGCCAGCAGTCGGGGGACAGGGAATCAGCCCCAGCATTTT. It is translated as CASSRGTGNQPQHF.

The chain has TRBV30 and TRBJ1-2; D is ambiguous. The V gene's germline CDR1 is GTSNPN and CDR2 SVGIG (reference sequence). CDR3 length: 14 residues. Trimming cost V 3 bases and J 4 bases, with 15 bases left between them. In DNA, the CDR3 is TGTGCCTGGAGCGGGTCACCGTCGATCTATGGCTACACCTTC. Encoded protein: CAWSGSPSIYGYTF.

The chain links TRBV6-2 or TRBV6-3 to TRBJ1-2, with 7 positions matching TRBD1. Per germline, CDR1 MNHEY and CDR2 SVGEGT. Trimming cost V 6 bases and J 4 bases; bases outside gene matches: 11. This CDR3 has 15 residues. In DNA, the CDR3 is TGTGCCAGCAGCCGGGACAGCTGGAGTTTCTATGGCTACACCTTC. As protein: CASSRDSWSFYGYTF.

This chain connects TRBV7-2 to TRBJ2-5, with 9 positions matching TRBD1. From germline, CDR1 is SGHTA and CDR2 FQGNSA. The V gene end was trimmed by 1 base and the J gene end by 6 bases; junction bases not matched to a gene: 12. The CDR3 runs to 17 residues. CDR3 nucleotide sequence: TGTGCCAGCAGCTTAGAAGTGGGGACCGACAGGGGGAAGACCCAGTACTTC. Protein sequence: CASSLEVGTDRGKTQYF.

The CDR3 DNA sequence: TGTGCCATCGCCAGGACAGGGAGCGACAATGAGCAGTTCTTC. Its translation: CAIARTGSDNEQFF. This chain joins TRBV10-3 and TRBJ2-1; 8 bases line up with TRBD1. Germline assignment: CDR1 ENHRY and CDR2 SYGVKD. With V trimmed by 8 bases and J by 5 bases, 8 bases remained unmatched. The CDR3 contains 14 residues.

The rearrangement joins TRBV7-9 to TRBJ1-1; 8 bases match TRBD1. Germline V lookup: CDR1 SEHNR, CDR2 FQNEAQ (reference sequence). There are 15 residues in the CDR3. The V segment lost 5 bases and the J segment 0 bases; nucleotides outside the gene matches: 5. CDR3 residues: CASSPRTGMNTEAFF. DNA of the CDR3: TGTGCCAGCAGCCCAAGGACAGGGATGAACACTGAAGCTTTCTTT.

The chain is built from TRBV3-1 (or the pseudogene TRBV3-2) and TRBJ2-5, with TRBD2 matching over 8 bases. CDR3 length: 16 residues. After removal of 0 bases from V and 2 bases from J, the junction contained 5 bases not matched to a gene. Germline values: CDR1 LGHDT, CDR2 YNNKEL (reference sequence). As DNA, the CDR3 is TGTGCCAGCAGCCAAGATCCAGCGGGGGTGCAAGAGACCCAGTACTTC. This encodes CASSQDPAGVQETQYF.

This clone has just one count. The chain carries TRBV7-2 and TRBJ2-3, with TRBD1 matching 8 bases. Germline V gene data show CDR1 as SGHTA and CDR2 as FQGNSA. The CDR3 spans 15 residues. The V segment lost 6 bases and the J segment 5 bases; nucleotides outside the gene matches: 10. For the CDR3, the DNA is TGTGCCAGCAGTGACAAAGACAGGGGTCAAGATACGCAGTATTTT. This translates into CASSDKDRGQDTQYF.

The rearrangement uses TRBV19 and TRBJ2-1; 11 bases agree with TRBD2. CDR3 size: 18 residues. V dropped 0 bases and J dropped 1; count of bases not matched to a gene: 5. Germline-derived CDR1 and CDR2 are LNHDA and SQIVND (reference sequence). As DNA, the CDR3 is TGTGCCAGTAGTATAGAAGGGACTAGCGGCTTGTCCTACAATGAGCAGTTCTTC. It specifies CASSIEGTSGLSYNEQFF.